These 28 T cell receptor beta chains came from one sample sequenced in a study of breast tumors, draining lymph nodes, adjacent tissues. One entry per CDR3 protein results from TCRdb running MiXCR on the multiplex PCR reads. The table shows some 170,000 distinct CDR3 sequences, with around 35% occurring only once. Samples came from axillary lymph nodes draining the breast cancer. The sample consisted of axillary lymph node tissue. The receptors originated from a female donor with breast cancer. Some clones in this sample may be carry-over from other donors' samples.

On this clonotype itself: A much larger clone differs from this one at a single base, so this may be a read error. The chain links TRBV20-1 to TRBJ2-4; 9 nucleotides line up with TRBD2. The CDR3 consists of 17 residues. V lost 0 bases to trimming and J lost 1 base; unmatched junction nucleotides: 7. The germline V gene has CDR1 DFQATT and CDR2 SNEGSKA (reference sequence). The CDR3 region has the DNA TGCAGTGCTAGAGAATTTAGCGGGAGTGCGGCCAAAAACATTCAGTACTTC. It is translated as CSAREFSGSAAKNIQYF.

This clonotype occurred many times. The genes are TRBV5-1 and TRBJ2-3, with D possibly TRBD2 on 6 matching bases. The CDR3 contains 15 residues. Per germline, CDR1 SGHRS and CDR2 YFSETQ. Trimming removed 0 bases from V and 0 bases from J, with 8 bases in between. Written as DNA, the CDR3 is TGCGCCAGCAGCTTGGTTAGCGGAAGCACAGATACGCAGTATTTT. Translation: CASSLVSGSTDTQYF.

The CDR3 DNA sequence: TGTGCCAGCAGGCTCCGCCAGGGTTCTTATGGCTACACCTTC. Translating it yields CASRLRQGSYGYTF. V usage is TRBV7-3 and J usage is TRBJ1-2; D is possibly TRBD1 (5 bases). The CDR3 has 14 amino acids. Trimming shortened V by 6 bases and J by 5 bases, and 16 bases separated the two germline ends. CDR1 is SGHTA, CDR2 FQGTGA, per germline.

This clonotype was observed many times. The rearrangement links TRBV29-1 to TRBJ2-1; TRBD2 agrees at 8 bases. The CDR3 loop spans 14 amino acids. Germline CDR1 is SQVTM and CDR2 is ANQGSEA. J gave up 7 bases and V 6 bases, and 11 bases lay outside the gene matches. The CDR3 nucleotides read TGCAGCGTATTAGCGGGACCGGGGTGGAATGAGCAGTTCTTC. It specifies CSVLAGPGWNEQFF.

This clonotype occurred a few times. A much larger clone lies one base from this, so it may be a read error. This chain links TRBV12-3 or TRBV12-4 with TRBJ2-3; either TRBD1 or TRBD2 may supply D (5 bases each). This CDR3 contains 12 residues. The V gene lost 8 bases and the J gene lost 3 bases, with 9 bases spanning the gap. The CDR3 protein is CASGDRTDTQYF. In DNA, the CDR3 is TGTGCCAGCGGGGACCGTACAGATACGCAGTATTTT.

This clonotype was recorded many times. The chain recombines TRBV7-2 with TRBJ2-3; tentatively, D is TRBD2 (5 bases). The CDR3 is 14 amino acids. Trimming pared 1 base from V and 3 bases from J, leaving 8 bases between. The germline V gene has CDR1 SGHTA and CDR2 FQGNSA. CDR3 DNA: TGTGCCAGCAGCTTAGACGGGATAACAGATACGCAGTATTTT. The encoded protein is CASSLDGITDTQYF.

This clonotype was picked up a small number of times. A much larger clone differs from this one at a single base, so this may be a read error. The chain uses TRBV20-1 and TRBJ2-7; D possibly matches TRBD1 or TRBD2 (5 bases each). Per the germline V gene, CDR1 is DFQATT and CDR2 is SNEGSKA (reference sequence). There are 13 residues in the CDR3. The DNA for the CDR3 is TGCAGCGCTTGGGGGACCGACTCCTACGCGCAGTACTTC. It translates to CSAWGTDSYAQYF.

The chain couples TRBV27 to TRBJ1-2, with D unclear. The CDR3 sequence is 13 residues long. Deletions cut 5 bases from V and 5 bases from J, with 12 bases between. CDR1 is MNHEY, CDR2 SMNVEV, per germline (reference sequence). The CDR3 coding sequence is TGTGCCAGCAGTACCACACGGGGTTATGGCTACACCTTC. Protein product: CASSTTRGYGYTF.

This clonotype was observed a few times. A single base separates this from a much larger clone, so it may be a read error. The chain joins TRBV6-5 to TRBJ2-1; TRBD2 matches at 9 bases. After removal of 8 bases from V and 9 bases from J, the junction contained 8 bases not matched to a gene. This CDR3 comprises 13 residues. Germline CDR1 MNHEY, CDR2 SVGAGI. The CDR3: CASGRGGALEQFF. In nucleotides, the CDR3 is TGTGCCAGCGGTCGCGGGGGGGCCCTTGAGCAGTTCTTC.

The table lists this clonotype with many counts. The chain recombines TRBV15 with TRBJ1-2; a weak D match, TRBD1 (5 bases). CDR1 and CDR2 from the germline V gene are LNHNV and YYDKDF (reference sequence). The CDR3 runs to 9 residues. CDR3 residues: CARGGGYTF. The CDR3 bases are TGTGCTCGGGGGGGGGGCTACACCTTC.

The table lists this clonotype with many counts. The genes are TRBV5-1 and TRBJ2-4, with 9 bases aligning to TRBD1. CDR3 length: 15 amino acids. CDR1 SGHRS and CDR2 YFSETQ come from the germline V gene. V shed 4 bases, J shed 8 bases, and the junction held 10 bases outside the gene matches. This CDR3 is CASSGGQGSLDIQYF. CDR3 nucleotides: TGCGCCAGCAGCGGGGGACAGGGAAGTCTGGACATTCAGTACTTC.

This clonotype was observed at least ten times. The rearrangement joins TRBV7-8 to TRBJ1-4; 7 positions match TRBD1. CDR1 and CDR2 from the germline V gene are SGHVS and FQNEAQ. Trimming took 5 bases from V and 2 from J; bases not matched to a gene: 8. The CDR3 has 16 amino acids. CDR3 in amino acids: CASSADRVSTNEKLFF. The CDR3 DNA sequence: TGTGCCAGCAGCGCCGACAGGGTGTCGACTAATGAAAAACTGTTTTTT.

This clonotype was detected many times. This chain links TRBV4-3 with TRBJ2-7; 8 bases are shared with TRBD1. Germline loops: CDR1 LGHNA, CDR2 YSLEER. The CDR3 extends over 16 amino acids. The V segment lost 5 bases and the J segment 7 bases; nucleotides outside the gene matches: 16. The CDR3 loop reads CASSYTVGQGSVEQYF. In DNA form, the CDR3 reads TGCGCCAGCAGCTACACCGTAGGACAGGGTTCAGTGGAGCAGTACTTC.

The chain has TRBV19 and TRBJ2-3, with D perhaps matching TRBD1 (5 bases). Germline-derived CDR1 and CDR2 are LNHDA and SQIVND (reference sequence). The CDR3 sequence is 15 residues long. Trimming left V 0 bases short and J 1 base short, with 8 bases between. DNA for the CDR3: TGTGCCAGTAGTATAGAAGCAGGGCGCACAGATACGCAGTATTTT. It is translated as CASSIEAGRTDTQYF.

This clonotype was observed at least ten times. The chain recombines TRBV11-2 with TRBJ2-2; a weak D match, TRBD2 (7 bases). V was cut by 1 base and J by 6 bases, with 12 bases left in between. CDR1 is SGHAT, CDR2 FQNNGV, per germline. CDR3 size: 15 residues. The CDR3 region is CASSLVWGGSGELFF. In DNA form, the CDR3 reads TGTGCCAGCAGCTTAGTTTGGGGGGGCTCCGGGGAGCTGTTTTTT.

This clonotype was detected ten times or more. The chain links TRBV6-1 to TRBJ2-7, with TRBD1 as a possible D gene (6 bases). This CDR3 has 16 amino acids. Trimming removed 6 bases from V and 0 bases from J, with 18 bases in between. Germline V gene sequence: CDR1 MNHNS, CDR2 SASEGT. The CDR3 here is CASSRQASSVSYEQYF. CDR3 sequence (DNA): TGTGCCAGCAGCCGACAGGCCTCCTCAGTCTCCTACGAGCAGTACTTC.

This clonotype was counted only a few times. V usage is TRBV7-9 and J usage is TRBJ1-1; D is unresolved. In germline, CDR1 is SEHNR, CDR2 FQNEAQ (reference sequence). The CDR3 totals 15 residues. The V end was cut by 1 base, the J end by 3 bases, with 12 bases between. CDR3 nucleotides: TGTGCCAGCAGCTTAGAGGGCAGGCTGGACACTGAAGCTTTCTTT. This translates into CASSLEGRLDTEAFF.

This clonotype was observed a single time. The gene calls are TRBV4-3 and TRBJ1-6; no clear D gene. Trimming pared 4 bases from V and 5 bases from J, leaving 9 bases between. Per germline, CDR1 LGHNA and CDR2 YSLEER. This CDR3 has 14 residues. CDR3 sequence reads: CASSLGRDNSPLHF. As DNA, the CDR3 is TGCGCCAGCAGCCTGGGAAGAGATAATTCACCCCTCCACTTT.

This clonotype showed up many times. V and J are TRBV6-5 and TRBJ2-2, with 7 bases fitting TRBD2. CDR3 length: 16 amino acids. V lost 4 bases, J lost 7 bases, and 12 bases stayed unmatched. The V gene's germline CDR1 is MNHEY and CDR2 SVGAGI. The CDR3 loop reads CASSFLGGGHFGELFF. CDR3 coding DNA: TGTGCCAGCAGTTTCTTGGGGGGAGGGCACTTCGGGGAGCTGTTTTTT.

The rearrangement links TRBV24-1 to TRBJ2-7, with a weak D call TRBD1 (6 bases). Trimming took 11 bases from V and 2 from J, leaving 6 bases between them. Germline loops: CDR1 KGHDR, CDR2 SFDVKD. The CDR3 has 10 residues. CDR3 loop: CARTAYEQYF. Written as DNA, the CDR3 is TGTGCCAGGACAGCCTACGAGCAGTACTTC.

This clonotype was seen more than once but under ten times. CDR3: CASSSSSGPQYF. The CDR3 DNA is TGTGCCAGCAGCAGCTCTAGCGGGCCCCAGTACTTC. The V call is TRBV7-6, the J call TRBJ2-5; 8 bases agree with TRBD2. J gave up 9 bases and V 5 bases, and 5 bases lay outside the gene matches. This CDR3 has 12 residues. Germline lookup yields CDR1 SGHVS and CDR2 FNYEAQ.

Many counts were recorded for this clonotype. V gene TRBV27 combines with J gene TRBJ2-1, with 7 bases identical to TRBD1. This CDR3 region has 15 residues. The J segment lost 5 bases and the V segment lost 6 bases, leaving 10 bases of the junction unmatched. The germline V gene has CDR1 MNHEY and CDR2 SMNVEV (reference sequence). This chain's CDR3 is CASSQETGWNNEQFF. The CDR3 DNA follows: TGTGCCAGCAGCCAAGAGACAGGGTGGAACAATGAGCAGTTCTTC.

This clonotype has ten or more counts. The genes are TRBV2 and TRBJ2-7; 8 bases agree with TRBD1. CDR1 is SNHLY and CDR2 is FYNNEI in the germline V gene. The CDR3 is 14 residues long. Trimming at V came to 10 bases and at J to 1 base, leaving 9 bases not matched to a gene. CDR3 amino acids: CATTDRGLSYEQYF. In DNA form, the CDR3 reads TGTGCCACCACCGACAGGGGCCTTTCCTACGAGCAGTACTTC.

This clonotype was picked up many times. CDR3 loop: CASSPNRQGDANVLTF. CDR3 sequence (DNA): TGTGCCAGCTCACCAAACCGACAGGGGGATGCCAACGTCCTGACTTTC. This chain connects TRBV18 to TRBJ2-6, with 9 bases fitting TRBD1. Germline CDR1 is KGHSH and CDR2 is LQKENI. The CDR3 has 16 residues. With V trimmed by 2 bases and J by 7 bases, 6 bases remained unmatched.

Written as DNA, the CDR3 is TGCGCCAGCAGCTTGGGGGGACTAGCTTCAGATACGCAGTATTTT. Its protein product is CASSLGGLASDTQYF. The chain combines TRBV5-1 with TRBJ2-3; 9 nucleotides agree with TRBD2. This CDR3 contains 15 residues. The germline CDR1 and CDR2 sequences are SGHRS and YFSETQ. Germline trimming cut 0 bases from V and 4 bases from J; bases unmatched to any gene: 3.

On this clonotype itself: It may be a read error: a sequence one base away is much more abundant. The V and J genes are TRBV6-4 and TRBJ2-7, with D perhaps matching TRBD1 (6 bases). The CDR3 extends over 15 amino acids. V lost 5 bases to trimming and J lost 4 bases, with 18 bases between them. The germline gives CDR1 MRHNA, CDR2 SNTAGT. The CDR3 nucleotides are TGTGCCAGCAGTCAAGGTCTACAGGGCAAGTACGAGCAGTACTTC. The encoded protein is CASSQGLQGKYEQYF.

This clonotype was counted ten times or more. The CDR3 coding sequence is TGTGCCAGTACGACAGGGGGCAATGAGCAGTTCTTC. Protein product: CASTTGGNEQFF. The chain couples TRBV19 to TRBJ2-1; 9 positions match TRBD1. V was pared by 7 bases and J by 6 bases, with 1 base of the junction left unmatched. The CDR3 covers 12 residues. Germline V gene data show CDR1 as LNHDA and CDR2 as SQIVND (reference sequence). Complete variable domain (other parts from reference TRBV19 and TRBJ2-1): DGGITQSPKYLFRKEGQNVTLSCEQNLNHDAMYWYRQDPGQGLRLIYYSQIVNDFQKGDIAEGYSVSREKKESFPLTVTSAQKNPTAFYLCASTTGGNEQFFGPGTRLTVL.

Ten or more counts support this clonotype. J is TRBJ1-3 and V is TRBV11-2; D is undetermined. Trimming removed 5 bases from V and 0 bases from J, with 8 bases in between. This CDR3 is 14 amino acids long. Germline CDR1 SGHAT, CDR2 FQNNGV. CDR3 DNA: TGTGCCAGCAGCCGCCAGACCTCTGGAAACACCATATATTTT. This sequence encodes CASSRQTSGNTIYF.